The sequence of this T cell receptor (beta chain) was determined in a study of technical replicates of blood from a few donors. Clones were read by immunoSEQ multiplex PCR, and TCRdb kept only the in-frame ones, dropping some. Here the sample spans around 70,000 clones, roughly 94% being singletons. This TCR was sampled from a human donor in good health. What was sequenced was T cells isolated from PBMCs.

As DNA, the CDR3 is TGCGCCAGCAGCTTCTCTAGCGGGGGGATCTACGAGCAGTACTTC. Translation gives CASSFSSGGIYEQYF. The chain employs TRBV5-1 and TRBJ2-7; 11 nucleotides align to TRBD2. From germline, CDR1 is SGHRS and CDR2 YFSETQ. This CDR3 comprises 15 residues. V gave up 2 bases and J gave up 3 bases; unmatched junction bases: 4. Filled out from reference TRBV5-1 and TRBJ2-7, the complete variable domain reads KAGVTQTPRYLIKTRGQQVTLSCSPISGHRSVSWYQQTPGQGLQFLFEYFSETQRNKGNFPGRFSGRQFSNSRSEMNVSTLELGDSALYLCASSFSSGGIYEQYFGPGTRLTVT.